The sequence of this T cell receptor beta chain was determined in a study of patients and donors after allogeneic stem cell transplantation. Via MiXCR, TCRdb re-called the RT-PCR reads, giving one row per CDR3 protein. The sample consists of approximately 150,000 distinct CDR3 sequences, about 30% of them appearing once. V was shortened by 5 bases and J by 5 bases, with 12 bases between the two germline ends. The CDR3 consists of 12 residues. Germline CDR1 SQVTM, CDR2 ANQGSEA. The clonotype comes from a human donor who was either an allogeneic HSCT recipient or a stem cell or donor lymphocyte infusion donor (not recorded which). It is not recorded whose cells these are; they may come from a transplant donor. The J gene is TRBJ2-5, the V gene TRBV29-1, with D possibly TRBD2 on 8 matching bases. Input material: blood, either unsorted or a sorted T cell fraction (not recorded which). CDR3 loop: CSVIAGQETQYF. CDR3 nucleotides: TGCAGCGTTATAGCGGGACAGGAGACCCAGTACTTC.